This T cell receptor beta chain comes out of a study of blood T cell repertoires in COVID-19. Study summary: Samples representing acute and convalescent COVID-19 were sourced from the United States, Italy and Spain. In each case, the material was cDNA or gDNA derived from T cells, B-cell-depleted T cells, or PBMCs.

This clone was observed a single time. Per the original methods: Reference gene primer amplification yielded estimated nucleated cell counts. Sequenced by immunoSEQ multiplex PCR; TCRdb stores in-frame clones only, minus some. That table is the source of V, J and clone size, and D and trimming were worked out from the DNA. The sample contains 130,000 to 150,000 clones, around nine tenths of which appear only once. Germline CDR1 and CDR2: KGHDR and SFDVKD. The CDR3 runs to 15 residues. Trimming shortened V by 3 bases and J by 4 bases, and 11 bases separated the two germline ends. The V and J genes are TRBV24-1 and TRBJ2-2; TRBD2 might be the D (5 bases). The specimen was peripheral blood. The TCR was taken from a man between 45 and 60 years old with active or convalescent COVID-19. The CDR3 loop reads CATSDTREITGELFF. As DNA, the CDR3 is TGTGCCACCAGTGATACGAGGGAGATCACCGGGGAGCTGTTTTTT.